The sequence of this T cell receptor beta chain was determined in a study of T cell responses to AZD1222 COVID-19 vaccine (dated by TCRdb to about 2021). In the study overall: AZD1222 recipients with second doses at about 4 weeks or about 12 weeks were pooled, because spike-specific TCR depth and breadth did not differ between schedules. TCR sequencing covered 233 trial participants: about 210 given two doses of AZD1222 and about 26 given two doses of MenACWY control vaccine. Trial participants were enrolled by age into subgroups of 18-55, 56-69 and 70-plus years, and around 140, 26 and 57 TCR-sequenced participants, respectively, were included in these subgroups.

Reading the label with the study, this specimen's time point is: baseline before first vaccination. Samples from vaccinated people were obtained from the UK trials COV001 and COV002, which included a single-blind randomized controlled phase 2/3 trial of AZD1222 (ChAdOx1 nCoV-19) in healthy adults. For TCRbeta chain sequencing, PBMC samples were collected from trial participants at day 0 and at day 28 after the second dose. The germline V gene supplies CDR1 SGHTA and CDR2 FQGTGA. V was cut back by 2 bases and J by 1 base, leaving a gap of 7 bases between them. The CDR3 sequence holds 14 residues, the cysteine and phenylalanine included. Solely the CDR3 DNA is kept, with 42 bases framed from the first base. Regarding this clone: Its binding antigen is unknown. Qualities for individual bases were not recorded, and no much larger clone is one base off.

Study-wide findings and limitations: Vaccine-associated CD4 TCRs spanned the whole spike protein, with dominant responses in regions 160-218 and 743-854. After two AZD1222 doses, spike-specific TCR breadth and depth were significantly higher than at day 0 and than in MenACWY recipients. Conclusions about previously exposed vaccinees were limited because only six AZD1222 recipients were SARS-CoV-2 seropositive at baseline. Reportedly, close to half of the unique spike-specific TCRs recognized epitopes lying outside the regions that are mutated in the B.1.351 and B.1.1.7 variants. The 56-69-year group was small, and its depth increase did not reach significance, likely because of low power. Participants were mostly white British, with more females than males. The authors suggested clonal diversity may have been underestimated. Because no day 14 peak-response samples were available, repertoires were characterized only after the peak T cell response.

The CDR3 regions of human TCRbeta chains were analyzed by immunosequencing. The study's own analysis went as follows. TCRs in the repertoires were matched against a reference library of SARS-CoV-2-specific TCRs that had been generated with the MIRA antigen-specificity platform. Breadth was defined as the fraction of unique TCRs that were SARS-CoV-2-associated. Depth was defined as the fraction of total T cells that were SARS-CoV-2-associated. Using the MIRA data, each spike-specific TCR was assigned both to the spike region to which the TCR was reactive and to a CD4 or CD8 class. Log10-transformed breadth and depth values were compared by one-way ANOVA with Sidak's multiple comparisons tests. TCRdb holds this immuneACCESS table with in-frame rearrangements only. Some clones are missing; in checked studies, unresolved V genes explain under half, and the rest has no known cause. That table gives V, J and clone size, and the DNA gave D and trimming. In this sample the table shows around 87,000 clones, approximately 90% of which occur a single time. The ten most abundant clones make up 20% to 25% of the sample.

The sequence is built from TRBV7-3 and TRBJ2-3, and perhaps TRBD2 as D gene, on 5 matching bases. The clonotype comes from an adult in good health. The sequencing used peripheral blood, collected on day 0 of AZD1222 vaccination. The sequenced DNA: TGTGCCAGCAGCTTAGAGGGCCGCACAGATACGCAGTATTTT. Its coded protein is CASSLEGRTDTQYF.